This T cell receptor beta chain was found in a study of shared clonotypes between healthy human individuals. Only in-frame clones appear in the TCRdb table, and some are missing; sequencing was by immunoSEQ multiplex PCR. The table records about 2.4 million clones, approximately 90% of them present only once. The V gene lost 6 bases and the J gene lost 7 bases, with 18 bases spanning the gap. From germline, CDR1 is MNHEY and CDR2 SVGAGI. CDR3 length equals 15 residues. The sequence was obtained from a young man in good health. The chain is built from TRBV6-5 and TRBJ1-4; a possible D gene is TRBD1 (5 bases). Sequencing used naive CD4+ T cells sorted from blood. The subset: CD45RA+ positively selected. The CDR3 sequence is CASSLRGASLEKLFF. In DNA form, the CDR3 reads TGTGCCAGCAGCCTTCGAGGGGCGTCTCTTGAAAAACTGTTTTTT.